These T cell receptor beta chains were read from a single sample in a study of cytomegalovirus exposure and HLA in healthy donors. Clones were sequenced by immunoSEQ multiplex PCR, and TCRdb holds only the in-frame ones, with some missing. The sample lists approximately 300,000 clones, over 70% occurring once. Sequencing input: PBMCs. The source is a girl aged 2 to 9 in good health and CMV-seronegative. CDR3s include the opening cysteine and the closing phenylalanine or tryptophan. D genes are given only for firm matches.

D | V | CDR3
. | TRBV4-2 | CASNPGGGIRTEAFF
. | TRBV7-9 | CASSPITSVEKLFF
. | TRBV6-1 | CASSEAREQDRNNQPQHF
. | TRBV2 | CASGARQETQYF
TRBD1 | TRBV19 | CASTQTGANTEAFF
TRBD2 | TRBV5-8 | CASSFGLAITDTQYF
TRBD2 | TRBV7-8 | CASSLLGTSDQETQYF
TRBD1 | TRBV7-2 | CASSLVQGAHEQYF
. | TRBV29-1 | CSALASYEQYF
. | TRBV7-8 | CASSLQGIWNTIYF
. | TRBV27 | CASSFKRSSPEAFF
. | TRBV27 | CASQKDSSYNSPLHF
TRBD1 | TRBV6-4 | CATKQGDLLREQYF
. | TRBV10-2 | CASSLRRGGTDTQYF
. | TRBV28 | CASSLGGIGETQYF
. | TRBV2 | CASIGQGITDTQYF
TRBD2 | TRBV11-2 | CASSPTSGNEQFF
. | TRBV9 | CASSPQGNTEAFF
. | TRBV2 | CASSTADGEQYF
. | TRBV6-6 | CASSGRGRHSNQPQHF
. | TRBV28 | CASSLLGGRTYNSPLHF
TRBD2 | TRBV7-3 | CASSLTRENNEQFF
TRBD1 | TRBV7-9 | CSSSTSRDRARYTEAFF
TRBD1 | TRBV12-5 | CASGSPDRGFTGELFF
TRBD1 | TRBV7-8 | CASSPWVGTESFYEQYF
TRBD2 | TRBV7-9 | CASSFGGGSYNEQFF
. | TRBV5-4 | CASSLRLESYEQYF